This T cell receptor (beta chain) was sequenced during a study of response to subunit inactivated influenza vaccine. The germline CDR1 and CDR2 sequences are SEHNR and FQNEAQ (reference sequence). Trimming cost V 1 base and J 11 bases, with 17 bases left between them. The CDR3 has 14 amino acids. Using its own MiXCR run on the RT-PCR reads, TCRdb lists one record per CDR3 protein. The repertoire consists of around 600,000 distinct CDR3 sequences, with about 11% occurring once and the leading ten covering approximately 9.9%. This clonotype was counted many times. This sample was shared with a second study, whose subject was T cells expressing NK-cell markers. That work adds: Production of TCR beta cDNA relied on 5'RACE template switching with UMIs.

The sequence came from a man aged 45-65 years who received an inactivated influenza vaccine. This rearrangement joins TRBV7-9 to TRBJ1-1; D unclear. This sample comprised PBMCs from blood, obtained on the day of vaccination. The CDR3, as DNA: TGTGCCAGCAGCTTAGATTTCGGCGGGCAGGAGGCTTTCTTT. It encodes CASSLDFGGQEAFF.